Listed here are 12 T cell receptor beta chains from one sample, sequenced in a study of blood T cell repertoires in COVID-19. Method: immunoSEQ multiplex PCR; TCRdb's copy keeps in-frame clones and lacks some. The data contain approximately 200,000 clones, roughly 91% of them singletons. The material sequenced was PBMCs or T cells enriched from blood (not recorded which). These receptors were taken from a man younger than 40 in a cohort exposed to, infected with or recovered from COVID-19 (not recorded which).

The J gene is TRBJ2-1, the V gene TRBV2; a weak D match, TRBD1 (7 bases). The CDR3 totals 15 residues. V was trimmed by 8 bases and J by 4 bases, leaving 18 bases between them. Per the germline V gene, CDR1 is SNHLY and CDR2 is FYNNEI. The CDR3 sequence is CASAGLRGVYNEQFF. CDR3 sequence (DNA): TGTGCCAGCGCAGGACTCAGGGGGGTTTACAATGAGCAGTTCTTC.

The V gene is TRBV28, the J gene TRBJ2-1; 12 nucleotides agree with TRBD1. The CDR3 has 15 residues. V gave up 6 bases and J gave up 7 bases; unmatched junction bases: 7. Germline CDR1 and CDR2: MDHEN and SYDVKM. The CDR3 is CASRAGQGARNEQFF. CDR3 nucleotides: TGTGCCAGCAGGGCGGGACAGGGGGCGAGGAATGAGCAGTTCTTC.

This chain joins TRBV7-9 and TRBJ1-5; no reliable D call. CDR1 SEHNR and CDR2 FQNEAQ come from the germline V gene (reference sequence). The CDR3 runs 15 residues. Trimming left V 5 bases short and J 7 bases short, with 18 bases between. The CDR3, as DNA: TGTGCCAGCAGCCCAAGTGGAGGGATGGGGCAGCCCCAGCATTTT. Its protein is CASSPSGGMGQPQHF.

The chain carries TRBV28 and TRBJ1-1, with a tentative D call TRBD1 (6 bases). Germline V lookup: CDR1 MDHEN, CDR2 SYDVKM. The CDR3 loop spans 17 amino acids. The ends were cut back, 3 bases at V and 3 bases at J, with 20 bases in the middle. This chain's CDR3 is CASSFVPTTGRDTEAFF. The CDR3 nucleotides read TGTGCCAGCAGTTTTGTCCCCACAACAGGGAGGGACACTGAAGCTTTCTTT.

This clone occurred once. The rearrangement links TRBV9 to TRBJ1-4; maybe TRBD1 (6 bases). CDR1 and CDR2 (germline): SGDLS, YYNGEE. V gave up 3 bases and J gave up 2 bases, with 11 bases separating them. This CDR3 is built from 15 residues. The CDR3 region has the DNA TGTGCCAGCAGCGAAAGCAGGGGCACTAATGAAAAACTGTTTTTT. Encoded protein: CASSESRGTNEKLFF.

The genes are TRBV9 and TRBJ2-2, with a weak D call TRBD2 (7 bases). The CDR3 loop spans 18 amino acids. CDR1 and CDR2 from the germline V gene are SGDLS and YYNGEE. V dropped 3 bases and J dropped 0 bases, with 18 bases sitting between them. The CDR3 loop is CASSDLQGTTSNTGELFF. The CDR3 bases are TGTGCCAGCAGCGATCTTCAGGGGACTACTTCGAACACCGGGGAGCTGTTTTTT.

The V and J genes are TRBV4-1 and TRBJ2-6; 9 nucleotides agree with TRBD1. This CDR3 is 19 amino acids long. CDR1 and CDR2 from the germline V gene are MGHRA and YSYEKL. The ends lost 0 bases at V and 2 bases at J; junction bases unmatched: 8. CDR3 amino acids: CASSQDRDRGLAGANVLTF. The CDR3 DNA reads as TGCGCCAGCAGCCAAGATAGAGACAGGGGGTTGGCTGGGGCCAACGTCCTGACTTTC.

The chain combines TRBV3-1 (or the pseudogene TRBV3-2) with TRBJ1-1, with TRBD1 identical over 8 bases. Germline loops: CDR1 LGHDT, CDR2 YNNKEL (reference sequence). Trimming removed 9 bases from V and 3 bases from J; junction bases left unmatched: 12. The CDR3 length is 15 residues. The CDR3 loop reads CASAKRQGLDTEAFF. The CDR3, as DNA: TGTGCCAGTGCAAAAAGACAGGGGTTGGACACTGAAGCTTTCTTT.

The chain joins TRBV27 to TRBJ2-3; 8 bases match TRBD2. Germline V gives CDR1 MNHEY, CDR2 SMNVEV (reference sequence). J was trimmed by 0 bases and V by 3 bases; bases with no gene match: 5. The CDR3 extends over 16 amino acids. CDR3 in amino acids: CASSLISGASTDTQYF. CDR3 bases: TGTGCCAGCAGTTTGATTAGCGGGGCTAGCACAGATACGCAGTATTTT.

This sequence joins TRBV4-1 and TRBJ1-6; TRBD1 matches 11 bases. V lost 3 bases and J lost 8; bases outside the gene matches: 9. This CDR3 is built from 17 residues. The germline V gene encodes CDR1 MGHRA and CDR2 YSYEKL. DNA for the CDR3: TGCGCCAGCAGCCAGCAGGACAGGGGGCTTGATTATTCACCCCTCCACTTT. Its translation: CASSQQDRGLDYSPLHF.

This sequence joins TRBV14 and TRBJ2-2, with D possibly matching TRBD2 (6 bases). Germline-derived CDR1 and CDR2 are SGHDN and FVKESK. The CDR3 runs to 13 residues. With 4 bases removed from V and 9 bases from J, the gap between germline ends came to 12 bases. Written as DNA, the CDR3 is TGTGCCAGCAGCCCCGGGGGAGGCCGGGAGCTGTTTTTT. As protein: CASSPGGGRELFF. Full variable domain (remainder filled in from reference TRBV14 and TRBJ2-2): EAGVTQFPSHSVIEKGQTVTLRCDPISGHDNLYWYRRVMGKEIKFLLHFVKESKQDESGMPNNRFLAERTGGTYSTLKVQPAELEDSGVYFCASSPGGGRELFFGEGSRLTVL.

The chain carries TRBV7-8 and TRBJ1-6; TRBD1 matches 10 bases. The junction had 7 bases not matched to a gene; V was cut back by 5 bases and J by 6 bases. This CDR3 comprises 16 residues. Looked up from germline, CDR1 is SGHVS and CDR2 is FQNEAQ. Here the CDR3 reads CASSPRDRGFNSPLHF. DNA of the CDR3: TGTGCCAGCAGCCCTCGGGACAGGGGTTTTAATTCACCCCTCCACTTT.